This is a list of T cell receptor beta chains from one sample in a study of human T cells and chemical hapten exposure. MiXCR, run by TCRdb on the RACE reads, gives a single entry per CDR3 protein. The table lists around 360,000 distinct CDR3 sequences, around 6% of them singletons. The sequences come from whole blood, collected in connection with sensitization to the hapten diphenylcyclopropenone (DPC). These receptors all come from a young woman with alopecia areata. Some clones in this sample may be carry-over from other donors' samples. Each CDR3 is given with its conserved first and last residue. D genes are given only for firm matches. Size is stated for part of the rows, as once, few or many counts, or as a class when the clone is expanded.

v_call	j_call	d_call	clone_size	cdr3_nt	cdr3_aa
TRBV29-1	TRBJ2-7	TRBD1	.	TGCAGCGTTGCCCGACAGGGTAGATACGAGCAGTACTTC	CSVARQGRYEQYF
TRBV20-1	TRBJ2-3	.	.	TGCAGTGCTAGTGTCACCCCCACAGATACGCAGTATTTT	CSASVTPTDTQYF
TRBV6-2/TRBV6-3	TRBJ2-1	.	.	TGTGCCAGCAGACTATCAGGGGACAATGAGCAGTTCTTC	CASRLSGDNEQFF
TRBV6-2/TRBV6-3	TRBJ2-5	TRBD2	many	TGTGCCAGCAACACCTTATGGGCGGGGGGAGAGACCCAGTACTTC	CASNTLWAGGETQYF
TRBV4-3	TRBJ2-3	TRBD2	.	TGCGCCAGCAGCCAAGCTGGCTTAGTAGCGGGGGCATCAGCAGATACGCAGTATTTT	CASSQAGLVAGASADTQYF
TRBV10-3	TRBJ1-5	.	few	TGTGCCATCAAGGACATGGGCAATCAGCCCCAGCATTTT	CAIKDMGNQPQHF
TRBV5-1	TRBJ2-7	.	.	TGCGCCAGCAGCTTGGACCTGGAGAGCTACGAGCAGTACTTC	CASSLDLESYEQYF
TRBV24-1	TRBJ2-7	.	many	TGTGCCACCGCCGAGGACAGATCGGGAGAGCAGTACTTC	CATAEDRSGEQYF
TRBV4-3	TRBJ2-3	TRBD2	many	TGCGCCAGCAGCCAAGATATAGGACTAGCGGTTCTCTCGGATACGCAGTATTTT	CASSQDIGLAVLSDTQYF
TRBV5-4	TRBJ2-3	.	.	TGTGCCAGCAGCCTAGGCGAATCCACAGCGGAGTATTTT	CASSLGESTAEYF
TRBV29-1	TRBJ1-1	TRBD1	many	TGCAGCGTTGAAGACCCGACAGGGGGAGGTGAAGCTTTCTTT	CSVEDPTGGGEAFF
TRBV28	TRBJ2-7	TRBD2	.	TGTGCCAGCAGTCCGATAGCGGGTCTCGACGAGCAGTACTTC	CASSPIAGLDEQYF
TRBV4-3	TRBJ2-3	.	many	TGCGCCAGCAGCCTGAACCCCGCAGATACGCAGTATTTT	CASSLNPADTQYF
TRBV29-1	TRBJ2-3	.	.	TGCAGCGTTGCAGACAGATTTACAGATACGCAGTATTTT	CSVADRFTDTQYF
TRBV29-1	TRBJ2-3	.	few	TGCAGCGTTCCAAAGGGAGGAGGGACAGATACGCAGTATTTT	CSVPKGGGTDTQYF
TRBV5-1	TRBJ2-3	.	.	TGCGCCAGCAGCTTGCAAGAGGATACGCAGTATTTT	CASSLQEDTQYF
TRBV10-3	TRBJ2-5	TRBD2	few	TGTGCCATCAGTGGGACTAGCGGGGGCCAAGAGACCCAGTACTTC	CAISGTSGGQETQYF
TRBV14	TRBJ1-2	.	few	TGTGCCAGCAGCCAAGGGGCACAGTATGGCTACACCTTC	CASSQGAQYGYTF